This TCR beta chain was sequenced for a study of blood T cell repertoires in COVID-19. Assay: immunoSEQ multiplex PCR; the TCRdb copy retains only in-frame clones and omits some. The sample lists roughly 250,000 clones; 87% were seen once. The V end lost 4 bases, the J end lost 11 bases, and 18 bases lay between the germline ends. Germline CDR1 MGHRA, CDR2 YSYEKL. This CDR3 is built from 14 residues. The gene calls are TRBV4-1 and TRBJ1-5, with D perhaps matching TRBD1 (6 bases). This TCR was recovered from a man aged 55 to 69 who had recovered from COVID-19. Sequencing was done on a sample of peripheral blood. CDR3 sequence: CASSPTGQPWAQHF. The CDR3 region has the DNA TGCGCCAGCAGCCCAACCGGACAGCCGTGGGCCCAGCATTTT.